The next 32 T cell receptor beta chains were all read from a single sample in a study of T cells in tumors after PD-1 blockade. The method was immunoSEQ multiplex PCR; TCRdb's version includes in-frame clones alone and lacks a portion of them. The sample includes 10,000 to 15,000 clones, 50% to 70% of them seen just once. The starting material was tumor tissue, obtained before anti-PD-1 treatment. The receptors come from a human donor with cutaneous squamous cell carcinoma.

The chain joins TRBV10-3 to TRBJ2-7; possibly TRBD2 for D (5 bases). Germline CDR1 ENHRY, CDR2 SYGVKD. V shed 3 bases and J shed 0 bases, with 9 bases lying between them. The CDR3 runs to 14 residues. CDR3 loop: CAISDVGGSYEQYF. DNA for the CDR3: TGTGCCATCAGTGACGTAGGAGGCTCCTACGAGCAGTACTTC.

This chain links TRBV5-6 with TRBJ2-2; no reliable D call. CDR3 length equals 16 residues. Germline CDR1 is SGHDT and CDR2 is YYEEEE. Trimming removed 4 bases at V and 0 bases at J, with 13 bases between. CDR3: CASSTLYGANTGELFF. CDR3 coding DNA: TGTGCCAGCAGCACTCTTTATGGGGCGAACACCGGGGAGCTGTTTTTT.

CDR3 sequence: CASVEWRSTYEQYF. DNA of the CDR3: TGTGCCAGCGTGGAGTGGCGTTCAACCTACGAGCAGTACTTC. The chain links TRBV6-5 to TRBJ2-7; D not certain. V dropped 8 bases and J dropped 2 bases, with 16 bases sitting between them. Germline V CDR1 and CDR2: MNHEY, SVGAGI. There are 14 residues in the CDR3.

CDR3 residues: CASSFNMNSYEQYF. The CDR3 nucleotides are TGTGCCAGCAGCTTCAATATGAACTCCTACGAGCAGTACTTC. The chain is built from TRBV7-2 and TRBJ2-7; D not resolved. This CDR3 has 14 residues. Per germline, CDR1 SGHTA and CDR2 FQGNSA. Trimming pared 3 bases from V and 0 bases from J, leaving 9 bases between. Drawing the rest from reference TRBV7-2 and TRBJ2-7, the complete variable domain is GAGVSQSPSNKVTEKGKDVELRCDPISGHTALYWYRQSLGQGLEFLIYFQGNSAPDKSGLPSDRFSAERTGGSVSTLTIQRTQQEDSAVYLCASSFNMNSYEQYFGPGTRLTVT.

This clone was seen just once. CDR3 DNA: TGTGCCAGCAGCCGCAGCGGGGTTCCTGGCTACACCTTC. This sequence encodes CASSRSGVPGYTF. This rearrangement joins TRBV3-1 (or the pseudogene TRBV3-2) to TRBJ1-2; no firm D call. Trimming took off 4 bases at V and 7 bases at J, with 13 bases between the two ends. CDR3 size: 13 residues. Germline loops: CDR1 LGHDT, CDR2 YNNKEL (reference sequence).

The chain joins TRBV19 to TRBJ2-7, with TRBD1 identical over 8 bases. Germline V gives CDR1 LNHDA, CDR2 SQIVND (reference sequence). The CDR3 consists of 14 residues. The V gene end was trimmed by 6 bases and the J gene end by 1 base; junction bases not matched to a gene: 5. DNA for the CDR3: TGTGCCAGTAGACAACAGGGGGGATCCTACGAGCAGTACTTC. This encodes CASRQQGGSYEQYF.

The chain employs TRBV5-1 and TRBJ2-7; TRBD1 matches 11 bases. CDR3 length equals 15 residues. Germline trimming cut 4 bases from V and 3 bases from J; bases unmatched to any gene: 6. In germline, CDR1 is SGHRS, CDR2 YFSETQ. CDR3 region: CASSNTGQGDYEQYF. CDR3 nucleotides: TGCGCCAGCAGCAACACGGGACAGGGGGACTACGAGCAGTACTTC.

The chain couples TRBV28 to TRBJ2-2, with 8 bases fitting TRBD1. The CDR3 consists of 14 residues. Germline assignment: CDR1 MDHEN and CDR2 SYDVKM. With 9 bases clipped from V and 6 bases from J, the junction kept 9 bases outside the gene matches. The CDR3 DNA sequence: TGTGCCAGTGCGGGGACAGGTTCCTCCGGGGAGCTGTTTTTT. It codes for CASAGTGSSGELFF.

This clone was observed a single time. The V and J genes are TRBV3-1 (or the pseudogene TRBV3-2) and TRBJ1-1; 8 nucleotides match TRBD1. The junction had 12 bases not matched to a gene; V was cut back by 7 bases and J by 5 bases. The CDR3 spans 15 residues. The germline CDR1 and CDR2 sequences are LGHDT and YNNKEL (reference sequence). CDR3 in DNA: TGTGCCAGCATCCTTACATCAGGGGGCAGAACTGAAGCTTTCTTT. Translating it yields CASILTSGGRTEAFF.

This rearrangement joins TRBV5-4 to TRBJ2-5, with TRBD2 as a possible D gene (7 bases). The CDR3 runs 14 residues. Trimming pared 2 bases from V and 5 bases from J, leaving 13 bases between. Germline CDR1 SGHNT, CDR2 YYREEE (reference sequence). CDR3 sequence reads: CASSFGGQWETQYF. CDR3 bases: TGTGCCAGCAGCTTCGGGGGGCAATGGGAGACCCAGTACTTC.

This clone has more than one count but fewer than ten. The V call is TRBV18, the J call TRBJ1-1; 7 bases fit TRBD1. The CDR3 loop spans 16 amino acids. V lost 0 bases and J lost 0; bases outside the gene matches: 4. Germline CDR1 reads KGHSH; CDR2 reads LQKENI. CDR3: CASSPPARGVNTEAFF. The CDR3 nucleotides read TGTGCCAGCTCACCACCCGCCAGGGGGGTGAACACTGAAGCTTTCTTT.

For this clone: At one boundary the junction diverges from the germline segment, which might be a read error. This chain connects TRBV28 to TRBJ1-5, with D hard to call. The germline gives CDR1 MDHEN, CDR2 SYDVKM. The CDR3 is 13 residues long. The DNA for the CDR3 is TGTTCCAGCAGTTTGGGATTGTTTCAGCCCCAGCATTTT. This gives the protein CSSSLGLFQPQHF.

This chain joins TRBV7-2 and TRBJ2-7; 12 nucleotides agree with TRBD2. CDR3 length equals 15 residues. The germline V gene encodes CDR1 SGHTA and CDR2 FQGNSA. Unmatched junction bases numbered 4, after V lost 3 bases and J lost 4 bases. The CDR3 loop is CASSFRTSGTYEQYF. Here the CDR3 DNA reads TGTGCCAGCAGCTTTAGGACTAGCGGGACTTACGAGCAGTACTTC.

This CDR3 is CASSRGQGIPGANVLTF. The CDR3 nucleotides read TGTGCCAGCTCACGCGGACAGGGAATCCCTGGGGCCAACGTCCTGACTTTC. J is TRBJ2-6 and V is TRBV18; 8 positions agree with TRBD1. Germline V CDR1 and CDR2: KGHSH, LQKENI. With 4 bases clipped from V and 2 bases from J, the junction kept 7 bases outside the gene matches. The CDR3 length is 17 residues.

The chain combines TRBV6-6 with TRBJ2-6; TRBD1 matches at 7 bases. Germline CDR1 and CDR2: MNHNY and SVGAGI (reference sequence). Losses at the gene ends were 5 bases for V and 1 base for J; bases not matched to a gene: 8. This CDR3 is 17 amino acids long. The CDR3 spells CASSRDSPGSGANVLTF. In nucleotides, the CDR3 is TGTGCCAGCAGTCGGGACAGCCCTGGATCTGGGGCCAACGTCCTGACTTTC.

In its sample, this clone ranks as medium-sized (0.01 to 0.1%). V gene TRBV19 combines with J gene TRBJ2-3; 9 nucleotides match TRBD2. The junction had 4 bases not matched to a gene; V was cut back by 4 bases and J by 2 bases. Germline CDR1 and CDR2: LNHDA and SQIVND (reference sequence). This CDR3 spans 15 amino acids. For the CDR3, the DNA is TGTGCCAGTAGTACCCTAGCGGGGCTCACAGATACGCAGTATTTT. Protein product: CASSTLAGLTDTQYF.

This rearrangement joins TRBV2 to TRBJ2-1, with 7 bases lining up with TRBD1. CDR1 SNHLY and CDR2 FYNNEI come from the germline V gene. The CDR3 is made up of 14 amino acids. The ends lost 4 bases at V and 4 bases at J; junction bases unmatched: 4. Here the CDR3 DNA reads TGTGCCAGCAGTGGGTTACAGGGGTACAATGAGCAGTTCTTC. Translation gives CASSGLQGYNEQFF.

V usage is TRBV13 and J usage is TRBJ1-2; D not resolved. CDR3 size: 14 residues. Deletions cut 5 bases from V and 1 base from J, with 11 bases between. Germline V gene sequence: CDR1 PRHDT, CDR2 FYEKMQ (reference sequence). The CDR3 is CASSLLTDNYGYTF. CDR3 coding DNA: TGTGCCAGCAGCCTCTTAACGGATAACTATGGCTACACCTTC.

V gene TRBV28 combines with J gene TRBJ2-7, with 12 bases matching TRBD2. V trimming: 2 bases; J trimming: 0 bases; junction bases outside the gene matches: 8. This CDR3 region has 18 residues. Looked up from germline, CDR1 is MDHEN and CDR2 is SYDVKM. The CDR3 is CASSLLPSGRGVSYEQYF. Here the CDR3 DNA reads TGTGCCAGCAGTTTACTCCCTAGCGGGAGGGGAGTCTCCTACGAGCAGTACTTC.

V and J are TRBV6-2 or TRBV6-3 and TRBJ2-1; D not certain. V lost 3 bases, J lost 0 bases, and 18 bases lay in between. Germline V gene data show CDR1 as MNHEY and CDR2 as SVGEGT. This CDR3 comprises 18 residues. The CDR3 DNA sequence: TGTGCCAGCAGTTATCTTGAACAACCGACCCCCTCCTACAATGAGCAGTTCTTC. Its translation is CASSYLEQPTPSYNEQFF.

By frequency in the sample, this clone is medium-sized (0.01 to 0.1%). This rearrangement joins TRBV4-2 to TRBJ2-7; 10 nucleotides align to TRBD2. The germline V gene encodes CDR1 LGHNA and CDR2 YNFKEQ. Losses at the gene ends were 4 bases for V and 1 base for J; bases not matched to a gene: 4. The CDR3 has 15 residues. CDR3 in amino acids: CASSPTSGYSYEQYF. Here the CDR3 DNA reads TGTGCCAGCAGCCCGACTAGCGGGTATTCCTACGAGCAGTACTTC.

By share, this clone ranks as medium-sized (0.01 to 0.1%). The germline gene is not matched at one end of the junction; a read error may be the cause. The chain links TRBV11-3 to TRBJ2-2, with 7 bases identical to TRBD2. The CDR3 is made up of 12 amino acids. From germline, CDR1 is SGHNT and CDR2 YENEEA. The CDR3 sequence: CASRIPPREVFF. DNA of the CDR3: TGTGCCAGCAGGATTCCACCCCGGGAGGTGTTTTTT.

Judged by abundance, this clone is large. The chain recombines TRBV25-1 with TRBJ1-2; TRBD1 matches at 8 bases. The V gene end was trimmed by 6 bases and the J gene end by 6 bases; junction bases not matched to a gene: 6. Germline loops: CDR1 MGHDK, CDR2 SYGVNS. This CDR3 is built from 13 residues. Here the CDR3 reads CASSFGTGDGYTF. In nucleotides, the CDR3 is TGTGCCAGCAGCTTCGGGACAGGTGATGGCTACACCTTC.

The table lists this clone with a few counts. The chain links TRBV19 to TRBJ1-5; possibly TRBD1 for D (5 bases). Per germline, CDR1 LNHDA and CDR2 SQIVND (reference sequence). The V end lost 6 bases, the J end lost 2 bases, and 5 bases lay between the germline ends. This CDR3 region has 12 residues. The CDR3 here is CASRQGNQPQHF. CDR3 nucleotides: TGTGCCAGTAGACAGGGCAATCAGCCCCAGCATTTT.

This clone was counted a few times. The V and J genes are TRBV6-5 and TRBJ2-5; possibly TRBD1 for D (5 bases). Germline V gives CDR1 MNHEY, CDR2 SVGAGI. Trimming removed 3 bases at V and 10 bases at J, with 15 bases between. There are 13 residues in the CDR3. CDR3 DNA sequence: TGTGCCAGCAGTTATAGGTTAGGAAGGGGCCAGTACTTC. Translating it yields CASSYRLGRGQYF.

This clone is medium-sized. The rearrangement joins TRBV10-3 to TRBJ2-4; the match to TRBD2 covers 8 bases. Germline values: CDR1 ENHRY, CDR2 SYGVKD. There are 16 residues in the CDR3. V was clipped by 2 bases and J by 3 bases; unmatched bases: 6. In DNA, the CDR3 is TGTGCCATCAGTGAGGGTGGTAGCGGGGACAAAAACATTCAGTACTTC. Its translation is CAISEGGSGDKNIQYF.

CDR3 DNA: TGTGCCAGCAGTTTAGGGGCGGGAGCTTTCTTT. It specifies CASSLGAGAFF. V gene TRBV25-1 combines with J gene TRBJ1-1; D might be TRBD1 (5 bases). Trimming cost V 5 bases and J 10 bases, with 11 bases left between them. The length of the CDR3 is 11 residues. Germline loops: CDR1 MGHDK, CDR2 SYGVNS.

V usage is TRBV19 and J usage is TRBJ1-1, with TRBD1 matching over 7 bases. The CDR3 runs 17 residues. Germline V gene lookup returns CDR1 LNHDA and CDR2 SQIVND (reference sequence). The V segment lost 3 bases and the J segment 5 bases; nucleotides outside the gene matches: 15. CDR3 loop: CASSILAQGRVRTEAFF. DNA for the CDR3: TGTGCCAGTAGTATTTTAGCACAGGGGCGCGTGAGGACTGAAGCTTTCTTT.

V is TRBV9 and J is TRBJ2-1, with 11 bases identical to TRBD2. The germline V gene encodes CDR1 SGDLS and CDR2 YYNGEE. J gave up 5 bases and V 2 bases, and 6 bases lay outside the gene matches. The CDR3 is made up of 16 amino acids. Here the CDR3 reads CASSVLSGRADNEQFF. In DNA form, the CDR3 reads TGTGCCAGCAGCGTCCTTAGCGGGAGGGCAGACAATGAGCAGTTCTTC.

In its sample, this clone is medium-sized. The chain employs TRBV3-1 (or the pseudogene TRBV3-2) and TRBJ2-4, with 9 bases identical to TRBD2. This CDR3 has 17 residues. Germline-derived CDR1 and CDR2 are LGHDT and YNNKEL (reference sequence). After removal of 2 bases from V and 4 bases from J, the junction contained 9 bases not matched to a gene. The CDR3 DNA reads as TGTGCCAGCAGCCAACAGTCGACTAGCGGCCCGAAAAACATTCAGTACTTC. This encodes CASSQQSTSGPKNIQYF.

This chain links TRBV7-9 with TRBJ1-1; maybe TRBD1 (6 bases). The germline V gene encodes CDR1 SEHNR and CDR2 FQNEAQ (reference sequence). The CDR3 covers 15 residues. The V gene lost 0 bases and the J gene lost 1 base, with 9 bases spanning the gap. This chain's CDR3 is CASSLAGTRNTEAFF. DNA for the CDR3: TGTGCCAGCAGCTTAGCGGGGACAAGGAACACTGAAGCTTTCTTT.

This chain uses TRBV5-4 with TRBJ2-7; TRBD1 aligns across 10 bases. The CDR3 covers 14 residues. Germline V gene lookup returns CDR1 SGHNT and CDR2 YYREEE (reference sequence). V lost 4 bases to trimming and J lost 8 bases; unmatched junction nucleotides: 9. In DNA, the CDR3 is TGTGCCAGCAGCCCGGGGGACAGGGGCCACAAGCAGTACTTC. Amino acid sequence: CASSPGDRGHKQYF.